This T cell receptor beta chain derives from a study of blood T cells in healthy people across ages. Study conclusions and caveats: In older individuals, TCR beta diversity per million T cells was lower, falling roughly linearly with age.

From germline, CDR1 is MNHEY and CDR2 SVGAGI. The CDR3 covers 14 residues. Deletions cut 5 bases from V and 2 bases from J, with 12 bases between. With a J-beta primer mix and a sample-barcoded 5' primer, a second PCR ran roughly 6 to 12 cycles. Each cDNA was tagged by a template-switch adaptor containing 12 random nucleotides. Each CDR3 protein is one row after TCRdb ran MiXCR on the 5' RACE reads. The sample lists roughly 1,100,000 distinct CDR3 sequences, under 30% occurring once. In its sample, this clonotype was seen a few times. Antigen: not known. The same sample was also studied in work on T cells of mothers and their children. That source reports: Among related mother-child pairs, overlap was slightly higher than in unrelated pairs, though not significantly.

The receptor was derived from a girl aged 2-10 years in good health. V usage is TRBV6-5 and J usage is TRBJ2-5; the D gene is possibly TRBD1 (6 bases). Sequenced sample: blood. CDR3 protein: CASSPGHPQETQYF. DNA for the CDR3: TGTGCCAGCAGTCCGGGACACCCACAAGAGACCCAGTACTTC.